A selection of T cell receptor beta chains follows, all from one sample in a study of T-cell reconstitution after alpha-beta-depleted transplantation in children. Using its own MiXCR run on the PCR reads, TCRdb lists one record per CDR3 protein. Here the sample spans about 97,000 distinct CDR3 sequences, around 6.1% being singletons. Sequenced material: PBMCs, mostly from graft donor cells, taken 60 days after TCRalphabeta/CD19-depleted stem cell transplant. The origin of the receptors is a female patient aged 2-9 years who had a stem cell transplant for Fanconi anemia, so the T cells may come from the graft donor. CDR3s include the opening cysteine and the closing phenylalanine or tryptophan. D genes are given only for firm matches. Rows may omit the clone size; those that give it use once, few, many or a size class.

14,many,TRBJ1-1,TRBV14,.,TGTGCCAGCAGCAAGTACAGGGAGGCCACTGAAGCTTTCTTT,CASSKYREATEAFF
15,many,TRBJ2-7,TRBV7-6,.,TGTGCCAGCAGCTTAGGACTATCAGAAGATTACGAGCAGTACTTC,CASSLGLSEDYEQYF
14,many,TRBJ2-2,TRBV10-2,.,TGCGCCAGCAGCGGGACCGCAAACACCGGGGAGCTGTTTTTT,CASSGTANTGELFF
13,many,TRBJ2-1,TRBV28,.,TGTGCCAGCAGTTTTAGGCGTACAATGGAGCAGTTCTTC,CASSFRRTMEQFF
13,many,TRBJ2-1,TRBV11-2,.,TGTGCCAGCAGCCTTGGACTATCCAATGAGCAGTTCTTC,CASSLGLSNEQFF
14,few,TRBJ2-7,TRBV5-1,TRBD1,TGCGCCAGCAGCTTGAGACAGGGGGGAAGGGAGCAGTACTTC,CASSLRQGGREQYF
16,.,TRBJ2-7,TRBV14,TRBD2,TGTGCCAGCAGCGGCCGGGAGGGCGAATCTCGCTACGAGCAGTACTTC,CASSGREGESRYEQYF
13,many,TRBJ2-7,TRBV7-9,.,TGTGCCAGCAGCCGACAGGTTTCTTACGAGCAGTACTTC,CASSRQVSYEQYF
14,many,TRBJ1-3,TRBV3-1,.,TGTGCCAGCAGCCAAGCGTCTGAGGAAAACACCATATATTTT,CASSQASEENTIYF
15,.,TRBJ1-4,TRBV15,.,TGTGCCACCAGCAGAGATCAGGCCCCAAATGAAAAACTGTTTTTT,CATSRDQAPNEKLFF
14,many,TRBJ1-4,TRBV18,.,TGTGCCAGCTCACACCGGGACGGTAATGAAAAACTGTTTTTT,CASSHRDGNEKLFF
13,many,TRBJ2-1,TRBV12-3/TRBV12-4,.,TGTGCCAGCAGTTTATCTGGGGGTAGGGAGCAGTTCTTC,CASSLSGGREQFF
16,many,TRBJ2-7,TRBV15,.,TGTGCCGTCCCCCCAATGCGGACTCCCAGCTCCTACGAGCAGTACTTC,CAVPPMRTPSSYEQYF
13,many,TRBJ2-1,TRBV7-9,.,TGTGCCAGCAGCTTATTCGGGTACAATGAGCAGTTCTTC,CASSLFGYNEQFF
14,many,TRBJ2-7,TRBV9,TRBD1,TGTGCCAGCAGCTCCTCGACAGGGCCCTACGAGCAGTACTTC,CASSSSTGPYEQYF
14,many,TRBJ2-3,TRBV5-6,.,TGTGCCAGCAGCCCCGGGACTCCCGGAGATACGCAGTATTTT,CASSPGTPGDTQYF
17,.,TRBJ2-7,TRBV5-1,TRBD1,TGCGCCAGCAGCTCGTCTAACTCCGGGACAGGGGCATACGAGCAGTACTTC,CASSSSNSGTGAYEQYF
15,.,TRBJ1-6,TRBV12-3/TRBV12-4,.,TGTGCCAACAGTCTATACTCCGGGGCCGATTCACCCCTCCACTTT,CANSLYSGADSPLHF
14,.,TRBJ2-5,TRBV10-2,.,TGCGCCAGCAGCCACTACGGGGATCGGGAGACCCAGTACTTC,CASSHYGDRETQYF
18,medium-sized,TRBJ2-5,TRBV4-1,TRBD2,TGCGCCAGCAGCCAAGGAGAATTACTAGCGGGAGTTCGCGAGACCCAGTACTTC,CASSQGELLAGVRETQYF
18,many,TRBJ2-3,TRBV5-1,TRBD2,TGCGCCAGCAGCTTCTACCAGACGAGCGGGGGGGCGACAGATACGCAGTATTTT,CASSFYQTSGGATDTQYF
13,many,TRBJ2-2,TRBV6-2/TRBV6-3,.,TGTGCCAGCACGAGGTCGAACACCGGGGAGCTGTTTTTT,CASTRSNTGELFF
15,few,TRBJ2-3,TRBV29-1,.,TGCAGCGTTGAACTCAGGGGGGATGGCACAGATACGCAGTATTTT,CSVELRGDGTDTQYF
13,many,TRBJ1-1,TRBV25-1,TRBD1,TGTGCCAGCAGTTCAGGGGGCTACGCTGAAGCTTTCTTT,CASSSGGYAEAFF
13,.,TRBJ2-7,TRBV6-1,.,TGTGCCAGCAGGAGGGGGGGTGCCTCCGAGCAGTACTTC,CASRRGGASEQYF
17,many,TRBJ2-3,TRBV11-2,.,TGTGCCAGCAGCTTATACCCTGGAGGGGGGGCCGGGGATACGCAGTATTTT,CASSLYPGGGAGDTQYF
14,many,TRBJ2-1,TRBV5-1,TRBD2,TGCGCCAGCAGCTTTTTCTCGGGAGGTAATGAGCAGTTCTTC,CASSFFSGGNEQFF
16,many,TRBJ1-1,TRBV28,.,TGTGCCAGCAGTTTCCCCAGGGGAGGAACGAACACTGAAGCTTTCTTT,CASSFPRGGTNTEAFF
18,many,TRBJ2-1,TRBV4-1,TRBD1,TGCGCCAGCAGCCCAGGACTCGGGGCACAGGGGCCCTACAATGAGCAGTTCTTC,CASSPGLGAQGPYNEQFF
13,many,TRBJ1-5,TRBV5-1,.,TGCGCCAGCAGCTTCACAGGGAGTGAGCCCCAGCATTTT,CASSFTGSEPQHF
15,many,TRBJ2-5,TRBV18,.,TGTGCCAGCTCACCCTTAATGACAGGCCAAGAGACCCAGTACTTC,CASSPLMTGQETQYF
16,few,TRBJ2-1,TRBV7-2,TRBD2,TGTGCCAGCAGCCTGACTAGCGGGGGGGACTACAATGAGCAGTTCTTC,CASSLTSGGDYNEQFF
14,many,TRBJ2-3,TRBV12-3/TRBV12-4,TRBD1,TGTGCCAGCAGGCCGACAGGGAGCACAGATACGCAGTATTTT,CASRPTGSTDTQYF
12,many,TRBJ2-5,TRBV20-1,.,TGCAGTGCCGGGACACACCAAGAGACCCAGTACTTC,CSAGTHQETQYF
14,many,TRBJ2-7,TRBV2,.,TGTGCCAGCAGTGTGGGTTTAGTGGCCTACGAGCAGTACTTC,CASSVGLVAYEQYF
13,many,TRBJ2-2,TRBV7-3,.,TGTGCCAGCAGCTTAACGCATCCCGGGGAGCTGTTTTTT,CASSLTHPGELFF
14,many,TRBJ2-7,TRBV20-1,TRBD2,TGCAGTGCACGGAGACTAGCCCTCTTCTACGAGCAGTACTTC,CSARRLALFYEQYF
15,few,TRBJ2-7,TRBV5-1,TRBD1,TGCGCCAGCAGCCACGGACAGGGTTGGATGTACGAGCAGTACTTC,CASSHGQGWMYEQYF
14,many,TRBJ2-5,TRBV28,.,TGTGCCAGCAGTTTAATGGGGGCCGGGGAGACCCAGTACTTC,CASSLMGAGETQYF
16,few,TRBJ2-1,TRBV20-1,.,TGCAGTGCTAAAAAAACCCAACAGGTGACCTACAATGAGCAGTTCTTC,CSAKKTQQVTYNEQFF
17,many,TRBJ2-3,TRBV4-2,TRBD2,TGTGCCAGCAGCCAAGTTAGGTTAGCGGGGGGGCCAGATACGCAGTATTTT,CASSQVRLAGGPDTQYF
16,many,TRBJ2-3,TRBV29-1,.,TGCAGCGATGCCGTCTCCGGGAGCCGCGGCACAGATACGCAGTATTTT,CSDAVSGSRGTDTQYF
17,many,TRBJ2-7,TRBV28,.,TGTGCCAGCAGTTGGCCCCTGGGGCAGGGAACAAGGTACGAGCAGTACTTC,CASSWPLGQGTRYEQYF
11,many,TRBJ2-7,TRBV6-1,.,TGTGCCAGCCGGACAGTCCGCGAGCAGTACTTC,CASRTVREQYF
15,.,TRBJ2-7,TRBV19,.,TGTGCCAGTAGGGAACTAGCCTCCCCTACCTACGAGCAGTACTTC,CASRELASPTYEQYF
14,many,TRBJ2-1,TRBV5-1,.,TGCGCCAGCAGCGGGACAATTGGGTTCAATGAGCAGTTCTTC,CASSGTIGFNEQFF
15,many,TRBJ2-1,TRBV28,.,TGTGCCAGCAGTTTCCAATTGGCACCGTACAATGAGCAGTTCTTC,CASSFQLAPYNEQFF
21,many,TRBJ2-7,TRBV21-1,.,TGTGCCAGCAGCAAAGAAAATTGGGATCGACAGGGTCAAACCCACTCCTACGAGCAGTACTTC,CASSKENWDRQGQTHSYEQYF
17,many,TRBJ2-7,TRBV20-1,TRBD2,TGCAGTGCCCCGGGACTAGCGGGAGGGCCCTCCTACGGGGAGCAGTACTTC,CSAPGLAGGPSYGEQYF
16,few,TRBJ2-5,TRBV7-9,TRBD1,TGTGCCAGCAGCTCCCGACAGGGGGGATACCAAGAGACCCAGTACTTC,CASSSRQGGYQETQYF
15,many,TRBJ1-6,TRBV15,.,TGTGCCACCAGCAGAGATTCCGAAAACACAGACTCCCTCCACTTT,CATSRDSENTDSLHF
14,.,TRBJ1-5,TRBV12-3/TRBV12-4,.,TGTGCCAGCAGGCCAGCGTGGGGCAATCAGCCCCAGCATTTT,CASRPAWGNQPQHF
14,many,TRBJ1-4,TRBV12-3/TRBV12-4,.,TGTGCCAGCAGAAAAATCCAAGCTAATGAAAAACTGTTTTTT,CASRKIQANEKLFF
12,few,TRBJ2-1,TRBV6-4,TRBD2,TGTGCCAGCAATGAGCGGGGAAATGAGCAGTTCTTC,CASNERGNEQFF
13,many,TRBJ2-1,TRBV2,TRBD1,TGTGCCAGCAGCGGGACAGGGACGGGTGAGCAGTTCTTC,CASSGTGTGEQFF
12,many,TRBJ2-3,TRBV20-1,.,TGCAGTGCTAGGTCGGCAGCCTATACGCAGTATTTT,CSARSAAYTQYF
15,few,TRBJ2-1,TRBV19,TRBD2,TGTGCCAGTAGTATAGGGACTAGCTCCTACAATGAGCAGTTCTTC,CASSIGTSSYNEQFF
14,few,TRBJ2-7,TRBV20-1,TRBD1,TGCAGTGCTAGTACAGGGGGCTCCGGCTACGAGCAGTACTTC,CSASTGGSGYEQYF
14,.,TRBJ2-1,TRBV20-1,TRBD2,TGCAGTGCTAGAGCGGGGGGGCCCCACAATGAGCAGTTCTTC,CSARAGGPHNEQFF